The 5 T cell receptor beta chains given below trace back to one sample, sequenced in a study of cytomegalovirus exposure and HLA in healthy donors. In the PCR, 60 Vbeta and 13 Jbeta primers were used. The assay was immunoSEQ multiplex PCR, and TCRdb's table has in-frame clones only and misses some. This table has some 200,000 clones, roughly 8.7% appearing once. Sequencing was performed on PBMCs. These receptor sequences come from a woman in her 30s in good health and CMV-seropositive.

The CDR3 is CASSLGTGRNEKLFF. The CDR3 nucleotides are TGCGCCAGCAGCTTGGGGACAGGCCGGAATGAAAAACTGTTTTTT. The V and J genes are TRBV5-1 and TRBJ1-4, with TRBD1 identical over 7 bases. This CDR3 region has 15 residues. Germline assignment: CDR1 SGHRS and CDR2 YFSETQ. The J segment lost 5 bases and the V segment lost 0 bases, leaving 4 bases of the junction unmatched.

This clone was picked up a small number of times. This chain uses TRBV5-1 with TRBJ2-1, with D possibly matching TRBD1 (6 bases). Germline CDR1 SGHRS, CDR2 YFSETQ. V lost 4 bases and J 5 bases, leaving 10 bases between the germline ends. The CDR3 has 13 amino acids. The CDR3 is CASSPPGDNEQFF. The CDR3 DNA reads as TGCGCCAGCAGCCCCCCAGGGGACAATGAGCAGTTCTTC.

This clone appeared a few times. The V call is TRBV30, the J call TRBJ2-5, with TRBD2 as a possible D gene (6 bases). CDR3 size: 11 residues. The germline V gene has CDR1 GTSNPN and CDR2 SVGIG (reference sequence). V lost 7 bases to trimming and J lost 5 bases, with 11 bases between them. The CDR3 DNA reads TGTGCCTTCATCAGCGGGGAGACCCAGTACTTC. As protein: CAFISGETQYF.

V usage is TRBV2 and J usage is TRBJ2-3; 12 bases are a match to TRBD2. Per the germline V gene, CDR1 is SNHLY and CDR2 is FYNNEI. The V gene end was trimmed by 6 bases and the J gene end by 5 bases; junction bases not matched to a gene: 6. The CDR3 totals 15 residues. CDR3 sequence reads: CASRELAGGEDTQYF. The CDR3 region has the DNA TGTGCCAGCAGAGAACTAGCGGGAGGCGAAGATACGCAGTATTTT.

The genes are TRBV10-3 and TRBJ2-3; TRBD1 agrees at 8 bases. The CDR3 consists of 13 residues. Germline V gene lookup returns CDR1 ENHRY and CDR2 SYGVKD. The V gene end was trimmed by 8 bases and the J gene end by 1 base; junction bases not matched to a gene: 2. The CDR3 DNA sequence: TGTGCCATCGGACAGGGCGGCACAGATACGCAGTATTTT. This encodes CAIGQGGTDTQYF.